Following are 3 T cell receptor beta chains from one sample sequenced in a study of CD8 T cells in Susac syndrome. RNA was extracted with the RNeasy kit, and a quantity of 0.5 to 1 ug was reverse transcribed using random hexamers. Each CDR3 protein is one row after TCRdb ran MiXCR on the immunoSEQ multiplex PCR reads. The table includes hundreds of thousands of distinct CDR3 sequences, 85% to 95% detected once. Material for sequencing was CD4+ T cells from PBMCs. The receptors originated from a human donor with Susac syndrome.

The gene calls are TRBV28 and TRBJ2-7; perhaps TRBD1 as D (5 bases). CDR3 length equals 14 residues. The V gene lost 2 bases and the J gene lost 3 bases, with 11 bases spanning the gap. In germline, CDR1 is MDHEN, CDR2 SYDVKM. The CDR3 nucleotides are TGTGCCAGCAGTTTAAGGCAGGGCATCTACGAGCAGTACTTC. Translation gives CASSLRQGIYEQYF.

V and J are TRBV30 and TRBJ1-3; D ambiguous. From germline, CDR1 is GTSNPN and CDR2 SVGIG (reference sequence). V dropped 0 bases and J dropped 4 bases, with 13 bases sitting between them. This CDR3 has 15 residues. The CDR3 spells CAWSVRGGEGNTIYF. The DNA for the CDR3 is TGTGCCTGGAGTGTTCGGGGAGGAGAAGGAAACACCATATATTTT.

The chain has TRBV20-1 and TRBJ2-1; 7 nucleotides line up with TRBD2. Germline CDR1 is DFQATT and CDR2 is SNEGSKA (reference sequence). The CDR3 is 16 residues long. The V gene end was trimmed by 6 bases and the J gene end by 0 bases; junction bases not matched to a gene: 11. CDR3 nucleotides: TGCAGTGCCAGACTAGCCCAGGCGAGCTCCTACAATGAGCAGTTCTTC. Translated, it gives CSARLAQASSYNEQFF.